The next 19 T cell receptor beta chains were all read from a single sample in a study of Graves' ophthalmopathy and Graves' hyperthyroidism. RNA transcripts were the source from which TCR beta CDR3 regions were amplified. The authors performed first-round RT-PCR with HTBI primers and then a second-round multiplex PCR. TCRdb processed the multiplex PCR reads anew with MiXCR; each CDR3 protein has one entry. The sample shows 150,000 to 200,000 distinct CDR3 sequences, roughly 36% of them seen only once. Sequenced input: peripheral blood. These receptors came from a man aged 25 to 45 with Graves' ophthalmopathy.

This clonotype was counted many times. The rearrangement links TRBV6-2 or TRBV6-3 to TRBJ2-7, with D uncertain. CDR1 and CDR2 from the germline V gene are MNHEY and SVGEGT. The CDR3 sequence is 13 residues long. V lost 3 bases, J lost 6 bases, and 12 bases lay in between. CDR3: CASSYMRLSEQYF. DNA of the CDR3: TGTGCCAGCAGTTATATGCGCCTCTCCGAGCAGTACTTC.

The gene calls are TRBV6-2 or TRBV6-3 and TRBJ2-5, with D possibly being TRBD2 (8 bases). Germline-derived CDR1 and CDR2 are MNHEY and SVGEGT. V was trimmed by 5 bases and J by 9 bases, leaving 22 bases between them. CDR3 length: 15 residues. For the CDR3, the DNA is TGTGCCAGCAGTGCGACTAGCGCCTGGCAGGGGGCCCAGTACTTC. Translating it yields CASSATSAWQGAQYF.

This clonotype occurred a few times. The CDR3 protein is CASSGTGQETQYF. DNA for the CDR3: TGTGCCAGCAGCGGAACAGGGCAAGAGACCCAGTACTTC. This chain links TRBV7-2 with TRBJ2-5; the D gene is possibly TRBD1 (6 bases). CDR1 is SGHTA, CDR2 FQGNSA, per germline. The CDR3 runs 13 residues. Trimming left V 5 bases short and J 2 bases short, with 9 bases between.

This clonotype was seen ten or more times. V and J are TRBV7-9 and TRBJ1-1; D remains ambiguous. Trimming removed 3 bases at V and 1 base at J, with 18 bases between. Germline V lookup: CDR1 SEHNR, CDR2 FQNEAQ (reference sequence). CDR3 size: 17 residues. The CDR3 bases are TGTGCCAGCAGCTTTTGGCGAGGCGGCAGGAGGAACACTGAAGCTTTCTTT. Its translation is CASSFWRGGRRNTEAFF.

The CDR3 is CASSPGTGGTYEQYF. CDR3 coding DNA: TGTGCCAGCAGCCCGGGGACAGGGGGCACCTACGAGCAGTACTTC. The chain combines TRBV7-2 with TRBJ2-7; 12 nucleotides match TRBD1. Germline loops: CDR1 SGHTA, CDR2 FQGNSA. Trimming removed 5 bases from V and 2 bases from J; junction bases left unmatched: 4. This CDR3 contains 15 residues.

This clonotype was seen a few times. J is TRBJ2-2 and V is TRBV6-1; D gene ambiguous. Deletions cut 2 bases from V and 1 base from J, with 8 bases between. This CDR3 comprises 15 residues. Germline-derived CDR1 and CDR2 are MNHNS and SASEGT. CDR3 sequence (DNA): TGTGCCAGCAGTGAAATAAGGAAGAACACCGGGGAGCTGTTTTTT. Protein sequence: CASSEIRKNTGELFF.

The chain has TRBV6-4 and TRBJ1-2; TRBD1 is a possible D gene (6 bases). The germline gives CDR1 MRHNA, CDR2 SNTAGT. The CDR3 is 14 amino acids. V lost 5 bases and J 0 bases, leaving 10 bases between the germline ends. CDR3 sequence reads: CASSYNRANYGYTF. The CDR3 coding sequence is TGTGCCAGCAGTTACAACAGGGCTAACTATGGCTACACCTTC.

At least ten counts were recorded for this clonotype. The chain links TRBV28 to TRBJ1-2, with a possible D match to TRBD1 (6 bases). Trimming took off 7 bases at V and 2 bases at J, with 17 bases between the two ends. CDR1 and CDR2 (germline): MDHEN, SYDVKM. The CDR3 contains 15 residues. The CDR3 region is CASKFVWTDNYGYTF. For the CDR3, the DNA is TGTGCCAGCAAGTTTGTATGGACAGACAACTATGGCTACACCTTC.

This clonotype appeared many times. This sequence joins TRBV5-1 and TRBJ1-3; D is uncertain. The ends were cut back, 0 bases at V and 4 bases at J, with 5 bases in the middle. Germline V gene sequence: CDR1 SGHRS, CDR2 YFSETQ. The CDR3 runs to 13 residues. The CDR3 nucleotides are TGCGCCAGCAGCTTGGAGGTGGGAAACACCATATATTTT. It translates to CASSLEVGNTIYF.

The DNA of the CDR3 is TGCGCCAGCAGCTTACAGGGTACTGTGTCCTACGAGCAGTACTTC. Translated, it gives CASSLQGTVSYEQYF. The chain uses TRBV5-1 and TRBJ2-7; D might be TRBD1 (6 bases). The germline V gene encodes CDR1 SGHRS and CDR2 YFSETQ. The CDR3 extends over 15 amino acids. V lost 2 bases to trimming and J lost 1 base, with 13 bases between them. The variable domain in full, with the rest retrieved from reference TRBV5-1 and TRBJ2-7, is KAGVTQTPRYLIKTRGQQVTLSCSPISGHRSVSWYQQTPGQGLQFLFEYFSETQRNKGNFPGRFSGRQFSNSRSEMNVSTLELGDSALYLCASSLQGTVSYEQYFGPGTRLTVT.

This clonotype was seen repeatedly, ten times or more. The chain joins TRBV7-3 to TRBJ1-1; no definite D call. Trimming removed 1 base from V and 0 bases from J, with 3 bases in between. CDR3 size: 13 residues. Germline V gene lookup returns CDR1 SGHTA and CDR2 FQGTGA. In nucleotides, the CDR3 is TGTGCCAGCAGCTTAAGTATGAACACTGAAGCTTTCTTT. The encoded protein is CASSLSMNTEAFF.

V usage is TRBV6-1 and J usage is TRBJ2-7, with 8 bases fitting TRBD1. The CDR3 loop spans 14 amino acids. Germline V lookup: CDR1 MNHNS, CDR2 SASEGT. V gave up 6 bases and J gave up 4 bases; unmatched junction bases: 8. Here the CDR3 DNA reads TGTGCCAGCAGCTTGGGGACAGGACAGTACGAGCAGTACTTC. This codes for CASSLGTGQYEQYF.

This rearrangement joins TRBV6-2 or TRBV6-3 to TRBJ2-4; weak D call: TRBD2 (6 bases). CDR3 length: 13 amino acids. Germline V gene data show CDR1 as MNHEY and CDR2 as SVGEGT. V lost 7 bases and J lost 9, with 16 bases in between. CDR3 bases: TGTGCCAGCACCTCCCGGAACGGGGGCATTCAGTACTTC. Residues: CASTSRNGGIQYF.

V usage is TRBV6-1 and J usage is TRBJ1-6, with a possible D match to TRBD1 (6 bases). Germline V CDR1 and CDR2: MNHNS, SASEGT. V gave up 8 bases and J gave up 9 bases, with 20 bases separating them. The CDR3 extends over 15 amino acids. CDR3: CASETPGTLTSPLHF. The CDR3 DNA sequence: TGTGCCAGCGAGACACCAGGGACACTAACTTCACCCCTCCACTTT.

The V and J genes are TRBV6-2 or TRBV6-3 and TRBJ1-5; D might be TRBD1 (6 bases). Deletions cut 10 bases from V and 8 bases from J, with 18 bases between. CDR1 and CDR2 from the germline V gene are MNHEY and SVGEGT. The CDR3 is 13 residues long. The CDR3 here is CATKRGGREPQHF. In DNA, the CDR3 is TGTGCCACCAAAAGGGGGGGGAGGGAGCCCCAGCATTTT.

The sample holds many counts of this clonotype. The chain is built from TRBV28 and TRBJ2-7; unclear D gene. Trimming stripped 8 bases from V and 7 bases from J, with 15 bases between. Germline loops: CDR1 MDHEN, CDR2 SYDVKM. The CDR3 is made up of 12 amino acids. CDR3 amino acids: CASAAGLLEQYF. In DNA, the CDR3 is TGTGCCAGCGCAGCAGGTCTTTTAGAGCAGTACTTC.

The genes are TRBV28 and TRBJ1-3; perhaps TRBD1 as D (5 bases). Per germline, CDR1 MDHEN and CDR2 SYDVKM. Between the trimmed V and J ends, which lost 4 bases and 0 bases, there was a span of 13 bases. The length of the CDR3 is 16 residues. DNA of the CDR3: TGTGCCAGCAGTTCACCGAGGGGCAACTCTGGAAACACCATATATTTT. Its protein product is CASSSPRGNSGNTIYF.

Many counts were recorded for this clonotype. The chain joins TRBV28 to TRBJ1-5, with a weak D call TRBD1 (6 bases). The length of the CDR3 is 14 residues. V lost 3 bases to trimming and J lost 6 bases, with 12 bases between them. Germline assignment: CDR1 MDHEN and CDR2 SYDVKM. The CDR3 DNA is TGTGCCAGCAGTTTGAGGGGGTCATTTCAGCCCCAGCATTTT. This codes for CASSLRGSFQPQHF.

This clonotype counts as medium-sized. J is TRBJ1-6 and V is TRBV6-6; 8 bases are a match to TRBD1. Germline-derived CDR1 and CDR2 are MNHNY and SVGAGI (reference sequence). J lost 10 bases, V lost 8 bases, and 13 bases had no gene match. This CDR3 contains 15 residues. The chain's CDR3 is CASGSTQGVRSPLHF. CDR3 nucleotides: TGTGCCAGCGGATCAACACAGGGGGTGAGGTCACCCCTCCACTTT.